The T cell receptor (beta chain) under discussion was sequenced for a study of blood T cell repertoires in COVID-19. Study details: Samples of COVID-19 (acute and convalescent) were obtained from the United States, Italy and Spain. From T cells, B-cell-depleted T cells, or PBMCs came the material, which was cDNA or gDNA.

The V gene's germline CDR1 is SGHRS and CDR2 YFSETQ. The CDR3 covers 15 residues. Germline trimming cut 4 bases from V and 2 bases from J; bases unmatched to any gene: 6. Per the original data handling: By means of reference gene primer amplification, nucleated cell counts were estimated. The assay was immunoSEQ multiplex PCR, and TCRdb's table has in-frame clones only and misses some. V, J and clone size reflect that table, while D and trimming were determined from the DNA. Seen here are about 79,000 clones, 80% to 90% observed once, and the top ten hold about 15%. The sample taken for sequencing was peripheral blood. The sequence derives from a man in his 70s with active or convalescent COVID-19. The rearrangement uses TRBV5-1 and TRBJ2-3; 8 bases are shared with TRBD1. CDR3 in amino acids: CASSILGQATDTQYF. The CDR3 nucleotides are TGCGCCAGCAGCATCCTGGGACAGGCCACAGATACGCAGTATTTT. Using reference TRBV5-1 and TRBJ2-3 for the parts outside the CDR3, the full variable domain is KAGVTQTPRYLIKTRGQQVTLSCSPISGHRSVSWYQQTPGQGLQFLFEYFSETQRNKGNFPGRFSGRQFSNSRSEMNVSTLELGDSALYLCASSILGQATDTQYFGPGTRLTVL.